The 19 T cell receptor beta chains reported below all come from one sample, sequenced in a study of identical twins. TCRdb reprocessed the 5' RACE reads via MiXCR and lists one record per CDR3 protein. The sample lists about 100,000 distinct CDR3 sequences; around 5.5% were seen once. The sample was memory T cells sorted from blood. The origin of the receptors is a woman in her 50s in good health.

This clonotype was detected only a few times. The chain uses TRBV14 and TRBJ1-5; D remains unclear. V dropped 2 bases and J dropped 7 bases, with 9 bases sitting between them. Germline assignment: CDR1 SGHDN and CDR2 FVKESK. The CDR3 consists of 13 residues. DNA for the CDR3: TGTGCCAGCAGCCAAAGGGCTGGACAGCCCCAGCATTTT. This translates into CASSQRAGQPQHF.

This clonotype showed up just once. A clone one base away is much larger, so this may be a read error. This sequence joins TRBV20-1 and TRBJ1-1; D is perhaps TRBD1 (6 bases). Germline CDR1 DFQATT, CDR2 SNEGSKA (reference sequence). This CDR3 is built from 14 residues. The CDR3: CSARDKGGSTDAFF. In DNA, the CDR3 is TGCAGTGCTAGAGATAAGGGGGGCAGCACTGATGCTTTCTTT.

This clonotype occurred many times. V usage is TRBV25-1 and J usage is TRBJ2-6, with D possibly matching TRBD1 (6 bases). The V and J ends lost 10 bases and 1 base respectively, with 8 bases between them. CDR1 and CDR2 (germline): MGHDK, SYGVNS. The CDR3 is 13 residues long. The CDR3 protein is CAIQGSGANVLTF. The CDR3 bases are TGTGCCATCCAGGGGTCTGGGGCCAACGTCCTGACTTTC.

There are many counts of this clonotype. The chain uses TRBV5-1 and TRBJ2-1; no clear D gene. This CDR3 has 14 amino acids. Trimming shortened V by 0 bases and J by 8 bases, and 12 bases separated the two germline ends. Germline loops: CDR1 SGHRS, CDR2 YFSETQ. This CDR3 is CASSLAAIRDEQFF. The CDR3 DNA reads TGCGCCAGCAGCTTGGCCGCTATCCGCGATGAGCAGTTCTTC.

This clonotype was recorded at least ten times. The rearrangement links TRBV20-1 to TRBJ2-1; D unclear. The V gene's germline CDR1 is DFQATT and CDR2 SNEGSKA (reference sequence). The CDR3 totals 11 residues. Between the trimmed V and J ends, which lost 5 bases and 6 bases, there was a span of 8 bases. As DNA, the CDR3 is TGCAGTGCTGCCGCGGTCAATGAGCAGTTCTTC. It specifies CSAAAVNEQFF.

This clonotype was observed a few times. The V call is TRBV30, the J call TRBJ1-3; TRBD1 is a possible D gene (5 bases). V lost 0 bases to trimming and J lost 0 bases, with 12 bases between them. The CDR3 loop spans 16 amino acids. From germline, CDR1 is GTSNPN and CDR2 SVGIG (reference sequence). CDR3 sequence (DNA): TGTGCCTGGAGTGTCGGGGGTGGACGCTCTGGAAACACCATATATTTT. Amino acid sequence: CAWSVGGGRSGNTIYF.

This clonotype was seen at least ten times. This CDR3 is CASSSGTGQYQPQHF. As DNA, the CDR3 is TGTGCCAGCAGCTCCGGGACAGGGCAATATCAGCCCCAGCATTTT. The V and J genes are TRBV7-9 and TRBJ1-5; 9 bases line up with TRBD1. The CDR3 length is 15 residues. Unmatched junction bases numbered 6, after V lost 4 bases and J lost 5 bases. Germline-derived CDR1 and CDR2 are SEHNR and FQNEAQ (reference sequence).

This clonotype came up many times. The chain couples TRBV19 to TRBJ1-1, with D tentatively TRBD1 (5 bases). CDR3 size: 17 residues. V was trimmed by 5 bases and J by 4 bases, leaving 23 bases between them. Germline-derived CDR1 and CDR2 are LNHDA and SQIVND (reference sequence). Written as DNA, the CDR3 is TGTGCCAGTAGTTTAGGGAGGGCGCGGACCGGGGGCACTGAAGCTTTCTTT. It is translated as CASSLGRARTGGTEAFF.

This clonotype was detected many times. The chain is built from TRBV11-2 and TRBJ1-1, with no clear D. Germline loops: CDR1 SGHAT, CDR2 FQNNGV. This CDR3 region has 13 residues. Trimming removed 0 bases from V and 4 bases from J, with 6 bases in between. CDR3 nucleotide sequence: TGTGCCAGCAGCTTAGAAGGCGGCACTGAAGCTTTCTTT. Its translation is CASSLEGGTEAFF.

This clonotype has at least ten counts. The chain employs TRBV6-5 and TRBJ1-1, with 7 bases that match TRBD1. Germline CDR1 is MNHEY and CDR2 is SVGAGI. The CDR3 runs to 14 residues. V was pared by 6 bases and J by 6 bases, with 10 bases of the junction left unmatched. The CDR3 is CASSDLTGTPEAFF. The DNA for the CDR3 is TGTGCCAGCAGCGATCTGACAGGGACGCCTGAAGCTTTCTTT.

This clonotype was detected only a few times. The chain carries TRBV20-1 and TRBJ2-3; 11 bases map to TRBD2. The CDR3 extends over 15 amino acids. The germline V gene encodes CDR1 DFQATT and CDR2 SNEGSKA (reference sequence). Unmatched junction bases numbered 11, after V lost 6 bases and J lost 6 bases. The DNA for the CDR3 is TGCAGTGCGCCTGCACTAGCGGGAGAACACGATACGCAGTATTTT. Amino acid sequence: CSAPALAGEHDTQYF.

This clonotype was counted many times. The chain carries TRBV28 and TRBJ2-7; TRBD2 is a possible D gene (5 bases). V was cut by 6 bases and J by 4 bases, with 19 bases left in between. The germline V gene encodes CDR1 MDHEN and CDR2 SYDVKM. The CDR3 has 15 residues. Written as DNA, the CDR3 is TGTGCCAGCAGATCGGGGAGTGCTGTCGGATACGAGCAGTACTTC. Translating gives CASRSGSAVGYEQYF. Full variable domain (missing parts from reference TRBV28 and TRBJ2-7): DVKVTQSSRYLVKRTGEKVFLECVQDMDHENMFWYRQDPGLGLRLIYFSYDVKMKEKGDIPEGYSVSREKKERFSLILESASTNQTSMYLCASRSGSAVGYEQYFGPGTRLTVT.

This clonotype came up many times. V is TRBV6-5 and J is TRBJ2-5; tentatively, D is TRBD2 (6 bases). V was clipped by 6 bases and J by 4 bases, with 12 bases between them. The germline V gene encodes CDR1 MNHEY and CDR2 SVGAGI. The CDR3 extends over 13 amino acids. The CDR3 reads CASRNGGRETQYF. Written as DNA, the CDR3 is TGTGCCAGCAGAAACGGAGGGAGAGAGACCCAGTACTTC.

For the CDR3, the DNA is TGTGCCAGCAGGGGGGGCGACTTCACCGGGGAGCTGTTTTTT. Residues: CASRGGDFTGELFF. The chain is built from TRBV2 and TRBJ2-2, with D tentatively TRBD1 or TRBD2 (6 bases each). Trimming left V 6 bases short and J 4 bases short, with 12 bases between. This CDR3 has 14 residues. Germline-derived CDR1 and CDR2 are SNHLY and FYNNEI.

In this sample, this clonotype turned up many times. This chain joins TRBV7-8 and TRBJ1-1, with no clear D. Germline CDR1 SGHVS, CDR2 FQNEAQ. CDR3 length equals 14 residues. Deletions cut 1 base from V and 6 bases from J, with 12 bases between. The CDR3 DNA reads as TGTGCCAGCAGCTTAGGGCATGGGAGCGCTGAAGCTTTCTTT. This sequence encodes CASSLGHGSAEAFF.

This clonotype was seen ten or more times. An end of the junction differs from the germline gene, which may be a read error. The rearrangement links TRBV20-1 to TRBJ2-1, with 11 bases fitting TRBD2. CDR3 size: 19 residues. In germline, CDR1 is DFQATT, CDR2 SNEGSKA (reference sequence). CDR3 sequence: CSAGGSTPGRISGRASVIF. The DNA for the CDR3 is TGCAGTGCGGGAGGGAGTACACCGGGACGGATTAGCGGGAGGGCCTCGGTAATCTTC.

This clonotype has a count of ten or more. The chain employs TRBV10-3 and TRBJ2-2; a weak D match, TRBD2 (5 bases). The CDR3 length is 16 residues. V was trimmed by 8 bases and J by 0 bases, leaving 16 bases between them. Germline values: CDR1 ENHRY, CDR2 SYGVKD. The CDR3 DNA sequence: TGTGCCATCTCCCGTACCAGCGGAGCGAACACCGGGGAGCTGTTTTTT. Its protein is CAISRTSGANTGELFF.

For this clonotype: A read error may be the cause here, since a much bigger clone is one base away. Since the CDR3 does not end with the conserved phenylalanine or tryptophan, this likely comes from a read error. J is TRBJ2-5 and V is TRBV29-1, with a weak D call TRBD1 (5 bases). With 2 bases removed from V and 4 bases from J, the gap between germline ends came to 8 bases. CDR1 is SQVTM, CDR2 ANQGSEA, per germline. The CDR3 is made up of 12 amino acids. DNA of the CDR3: TGCAGCGTTGAATCTAGGGGAGAGACCCAGTACTGC. Its translation is CSVESRGETQYC.

This clonotype was recorded at least ten times. The rearrangement joins TRBV5-1 to TRBJ2-1, with 12 bases matching TRBD2. This CDR3 has 16 residues. Trimming at V came to 1 base and at J to 7 bases, leaving 6 bases not matched to a gene. Germline lookup yields CDR1 SGHRS and CDR2 YFSETQ. Written as DNA, the CDR3 is TGCGCCAGCAGCTTGTCTCGGACTAGCGGGATGAATGAGCAGTTCTTC. Its translation is CASSLSRTSGMNEQFF.